Presented here are 31 T cell receptor beta chains from one specimen sequenced in a study of shared clonotypes between healthy human individuals (dated by TCRdb to 2018 to 2020). Library preparation was by the immunoSEQ multiplex PCR assay. TCRdb re-hosts the immuneACCESS table, in-frame sequences only. Its copies lack some clones; in the studies checked, an unresolved V gene accounts for under half of them, and the cause for the rest is not known. The sample table holds 550,000 to 700,000 clones, of which 55% to 85% were seen once. The ten largest clonotypes hold about 1.8% of the sample. Sequencing used memory CD4+ T cells sorted from blood. The cell subset or site label here, explained by the study, means: CD45RA-negative fraction. The source of these receptors is a woman aged 25-40 years in good health.

This chain links TRBV5-6 with TRBJ1-1; the match to TRBD1 covers 8 bases. The CDR3 has 19 amino acids. V lost 3 bases and J lost 1; bases outside the gene matches: 17. Germline V gene sequence: CDR1 SGHDT, CDR2 YYEEEE. The DNA for the CDR3 is TGTGCCAGCAGCTCCCTGACCTCCGATCGGACAGGGCCGAACACTGAAGCTTTCTTT. It specifies CASSSLTSDRTGPNTEAFF. The variable domain in full, with the rest retrieved from reference TRBV5-6 and TRBJ1-1, is DAGVTQSPTHLIKTRGQQVTLRCSPKSGHDTVSWYQQALGQGPQFIFQYYEEEERQRGNFPDRFSGHQFPNYSSELNVNALLLGDSALYLCASSSLTSDRTGPNTEAFFGQGTRLTVV.

This clone has at least ten counts. The V and J genes are TRBV5-4 and TRBJ1-1; possibly TRBD1 for D (5 bases). This CDR3 spans 14 amino acids. The V end was cut by 3 bases, the J end by 1 base, with 10 bases between. The germline V gene encodes CDR1 SGHNT and CDR2 YYREEE (reference sequence). CDR3 sequence reads: CASSWPGGNTEAFF. CDR3 DNA sequence: TGTGCCAGCAGCTGGCCGGGGGGGAACACTGAAGCTTTCTTT.

The rearrangement uses TRBV28 and TRBJ1-1, with unresolved D. Trimming took 3 bases from V and 6 from J, leaving 11 bases between them. Germline CDR1 and CDR2: MDHEN and SYDVKM. The CDR3 spans 13 residues. DNA for the CDR3: TGTGCCAGCAGTTTGATAGGGTCACCTGAAGCTTTCTTT. It is translated as CASSLIGSPEAFF.

With regard to this clone: It may be a read error: a sequence one base away is much more abundant. This sample also contains other DNA sequences that code for the same CDR3. The V call is TRBV5-1, the J call TRBJ2-3; D ambiguous. The CDR3 consists of 13 residues. Germline-derived CDR1 and CDR2 are SGHRS and YFSETQ. V shed 1 base and J shed 1 base, with 4 bases lying between them. The CDR3 is CASSLRGTDTQYF. The CDR3 DNA follows: TGCGCCAGCAGCTTGCGGGGCACAGATACGCAGTATTTT.

CDR3 in amino acids: CASSSRTGVYNQPQHF. The CDR3 coding sequence is TGTGCCAGCAGTTCCAGGACAGGGGTCTACAATCAGCCCCAGCATTTT. The chain joins TRBV27 to TRBJ1-5; TRBD1 agrees at 9 bases. J gave up 3 bases and V 4 bases, and 7 bases lay outside the gene matches. This CDR3 region has 16 residues. Looked up from germline, CDR1 is MNHEY and CDR2 is SMNVEV (reference sequence).

This clone was counted between two and nine times. The chain recombines TRBV7-5 with TRBJ2-1; the DNA was not compared with TRBD2, the D call given in the table. TRBV7-5 is described as a pseudogene. The CDR3 contains 16 residues. CDR3 in DNA: TGTGTCAGAAGCTTCGTCGGGACTAGCGGAGACAATGAGCAGTTCTTC. Translation gives CVRSFVGTSGDNEQFF.

The V call is TRBV5-1, the J call TRBJ2-5; possible D gene TRBD1, 6 bases. Germline V gene data show CDR1 as SGHRS and CDR2 as YFSETQ. The CDR3 length is 13 residues. V lost 2 bases to trimming and J lost 4 bases, with 9 bases between them. In nucleotides, the CDR3 is TGCGCCAGCAGCTTAAGAGGGGGAGAGACCCAGTACTTC. This sequence encodes CASSLRGGETQYF.

The chain employs TRBV6-5 and TRBJ2-1; 9 bases line up with TRBD1. The V and J ends lost 3 bases and 9 bases, in that order; junction bases with no gene match: 9. This CDR3 is built from 15 residues. Germline lookup yields CDR1 MNHEY and CDR2 SVGAGI. CDR3 sequence reads: CASSYSRDRAGEQFF. DNA for the CDR3: TGTGCCAGCAGTTATTCACGGGACAGGGCTGGTGAGCAGTTCTTC.

V gene TRBV7-9 combines with J gene TRBJ2-2; 7 nucleotides agree with TRBD1. Germline CDR1 and CDR2: SEHNR and FQNEAQ (reference sequence). V trimming: 6 bases; J trimming: 7 bases; junction bases outside the gene matches: 8. The CDR3 is 14 amino acids. The CDR3 is CASRSTGFGGELFF. DNA of the CDR3: TGTGCCAGCAGGTCGACAGGGTTTGGCGGGGAGCTGTTTTTT. Drawing the rest from reference TRBV7-9 and TRBJ2-2, the complete variable domain is DTGVSQNPRHKITKRGQNVTFRCDPISEHNRLYWYRQTLGQGPEFLTYFQNEAQLEKSRLLSDRFSAERPKGSFSTLEIQRTEQGDSAMYLCASRSTGFGGELFFGEGSRLTVL.

DNA of the CDR3: TGCGCCAGCAGCTCGAAGACAGATGTGAACACTGAAGCTTTCTTT. Residues: CASSSKTDVNTEAFF. The chain employs TRBV5-1 and TRBJ1-1; the D gene is possibly TRBD1 (5 bases). The germline V gene encodes CDR1 SGHRS and CDR2 YFSETQ. The CDR3 totals 15 residues. Trimming stripped 3 bases from V and 0 bases from J, with 12 bases between. Using reference TRBV5-1 and TRBJ1-1 for the parts outside the CDR3, the full variable domain is KAGVTQTPRYLIKTRGQQVTLSCSPISGHRSVSWYQQTPGQGLQFLFEYFSETQRNKGNFPGRFSGRQFSNSRSEMNVSTLELGDSALYLCASSSKTDVNTEAFFGQGTRLTVV.

This clone was recorded once. V is TRBV4-1 and J is TRBJ2-2, with TRBD2 identical over 8 bases. J gave up 5 bases and V 3 bases, and 5 bases lay outside the gene matches. The CDR3 consists of 15 residues. Germline V gene sequence: CDR1 MGHRA, CDR2 YSYEKL. The CDR3 here is CASSQAGGGTGELFF. In nucleotides, the CDR3 is TGCGCCAGCAGCCAGGCGGGAGGTGGTACCGGGGAGCTGTTTTTT.

This chain uses TRBV15 with TRBJ2-3; TRBD1 agrees at 8 bases. The germline CDR1 and CDR2 sequences are LNHNV and YYDKDF (reference sequence). CDR3 length: 16 residues. Trimming removed 1 base from V and 3 bases from J; junction bases left unmatched: 6. CDR3 in amino acids: CATSRVGQVRTDTQYF. CDR3 DNA sequence: TGTGCCACCAGCAGAGTGGGACAGGTACGAACAGATACGCAGTATTTT.

The chain has TRBV27 and TRBJ2-3; the D is unclear. The CDR3 is 14 amino acids. Germline V lookup: CDR1 MNHEY, CDR2 SMNVEV (reference sequence). The V and J ends lost 1 base and 5 bases respectively, with 10 bases between them. DNA for the CDR3: TGTGCCAGCAGTTTATACTTCTCCCTAGATACGCAGTATTTT. Its protein product is CASSLYFSLDTQYF.

The chain joins TRBV15 to TRBJ2-2; tentative D call: TRBD2 (7 bases). The CDR3 is 16 residues long. V was trimmed by 0 bases and J by 5 bases, leaving 13 bases between them. Per germline, CDR1 LNHNV and CDR2 YYDKDF (reference sequence). In DNA form, the CDR3 reads TGTGCCACCAGCAGAGATCTGGGGAGGGGGACCGGGGAGCTGTTTTTT. Protein: CATSRDLGRGTGELFF.

The chain has TRBV20-1 and TRBJ2-1; D unresolved. The germline CDR1 and CDR2 sequences are DFQATT and SNEGSKA (reference sequence). The V gene lost 6 bases and the J gene lost 8 bases, with 11 bases spanning the gap. The CDR3 sequence is 11 residues long. The CDR3 region is CSAIVLYEQFF. DNA of the CDR3: TGCAGTGCAATAGTGCTCTATGAGCAGTTCTTC.

A word on this clone: A clone one base away is much larger, so this may be a read error. Other DNA sequences in the same sample also yield this CDR3. The J gene is TRBJ2-7, the V gene TRBV28; TRBD1 matches 9 bases. V lost 6 bases, J lost 3 bases, and 3 bases stayed unmatched. Germline values: CDR1 MDHEN, CDR2 SYDVKM. This CDR3 spans 13 amino acids. CDR3 residues: CASRPGQGYEQYF. The CDR3 bases are TGTGCCAGCAGACCGGGACAGGGCTACGAGCAGTACTTC.

The gene calls are TRBV28 and TRBJ2-5; D perhaps matches TRBD2 (6 bases). CDR1 and CDR2 from the germline V gene are MDHEN and SYDVKM. V gave up 5 bases and J gave up 1 base, with 20 bases separating them. This CDR3 spans 17 amino acids. The CDR3 sequence: CASSPPPFFGGQETQYF. CDR3 in DNA: TGTGCCAGCAGTCCCCCCCCCTTTTTCGGGGGCCAAGAGACCCAGTACTTC.

This clone occurred once. An end of the junction does not agree with germline; a read error may underlie this. The chain uses TRBV20-1 and TRBJ1-4, with 8 bases aligning to TRBD1. Germline CDR1 DFQATT, CDR2 SNEGSKA (reference sequence). The CDR3 covers 11 residues. The CDR3 bases are TGCAGTGCTAGAGATCATGGGACAGGCTCTTTT. It yields the protein CSARDHGTGSF.

This chain joins TRBV5-1 and TRBJ2-4; the D gene is possibly TRBD2 (5 bases). CDR3 length equals 15 residues. Trimming removed 7 bases at V and 5 bases at J, with 19 bases between. CDR1 is SGHRS and CDR2 is YFSETQ in the germline V gene. CDR3 sequence (DNA): TGCGCCAGCCAAATCGAGTCGGGAAGAGAAAACATTCAGTACTTC. Its translation: CASQIESGRENIQYF. The whole variable domain, filled in from reference TRBV5-1 and TRBJ2-4, reads KAGVTQTPRYLIKTRGQQVTLSCSPISGHRSVSWYQQTPGQGLQFLFEYFSETQRNKGNFPGRFSGRQFSNSRSEMNVSTLELGDSALYLCASQIESGRENIQYFGAGTRLSVL.

The chain combines TRBV2 with TRBJ1-1; D gene ambiguous. V lost 7 bases to trimming and J lost 6 bases, with 15 bases between them. The CDR3 runs to 13 residues. Germline V lookup: CDR1 SNHLY, CDR2 FYNNEI. This chain's CDR3 is CASIFGEGAEAFF. In nucleotides, the CDR3 is TGTGCCAGCATCTTCGGGGAGGGCGCTGAAGCTTTCTTT.

This clone was observed a handful of times. The chain is built from TRBV4-1 and TRBJ2-2, with TRBD2 matching over 15 bases. Germline V gives CDR1 MGHRA, CDR2 YSYEKL. There are 17 residues in the CDR3. Trimming removed 4 bases from V and 8 bases from J; junction bases left unmatched: 8. The CDR3 DNA follows: TGCGCCAGCAGCCCGATGGGACTAGCGGGAGGCGCGGGGGAGCTGTTTTTT. It translates to CASSPMGLAGGAGELFF.

The rearrangement links TRBV5-1 to TRBJ2-1; D unresolved. V dropped 2 bases and J dropped 9 bases, with 12 bases sitting between them. The CDR3 totals 13 residues. Germline V gene data show CDR1 as SGHRS and CDR2 as YFSETQ. The CDR3 loop reads CASSFSVSLEQFF. The CDR3 region has the DNA TGCGCCAGCAGCTTTTCGGTCTCCCTTGAGCAGTTCTTC.

The chain is built from TRBV6-6 and TRBJ1-1, with D uncertain. The CDR3 length is 15 residues. V was shortened by 6 bases and J by 1 base, with 15 bases between the two germline ends. The germline CDR1 and CDR2 sequences are MNHNY and SVGAGI (reference sequence). The CDR3 sequence is CASRSLRVRNTEAFF. The CDR3 DNA reads as TGTGCCAGCAGATCCTTGAGGGTCAGGAACACTGAAGCTTTCTTT.

This sequence joins TRBV28 and TRBJ1-4, with no clear D. The germline V and J ends were trimmed by 4 bases and 4 bases, with 16 bases remaining between them. This CDR3 contains 16 residues. CDR1 and CDR2 from the germline V gene are MDHEN and SYDVKM. The CDR3 DNA sequence: TGTGCCAGCAGTTCCCCCACCGGTTTGGGTAATGAAAAACTGTTTTTT. It translates to CASSSPTGLGNEKLFF. Together with reference TRBV28 and TRBJ1-4, the CDR3 gives the full variable domain: DVKVTQSSRYLVKRTGEKVFLECVQDMDHENMFWYRQDPGLGLRLIYFSYDVKMKEKGDIPEGYSVSREKKERFSLILESASTNQTSMYLCASSSPTGLGNEKLFFGSGTQLSVL.

V usage is TRBV2 and J usage is TRBJ2-3; a possible D gene is TRBD1 (6 bases). V was clipped by 4 bases and J by 1 base, with 12 bases between them. Germline V gene data show CDR1 as SNHLY and CDR2 as FYNNEI. The CDR3 spans 15 residues. CDR3 loop: CASSATGTRTDTQYF. The CDR3 bases are TGTGCCAGCAGTGCAACCGGGACACGCACAGATACGCAGTATTTT.

The chain carries TRBV6-1 and TRBJ2-1, with D possibly TRBD2 on 6 matching bases. This CDR3 is 13 amino acids long. In germline, CDR1 is MNHNS, CDR2 SASEGT. V lost 6 bases and J lost 6, with 12 bases in between. The CDR3 loop reads CASRRGAGNEQFF. DNA of the CDR3: TGTGCCAGCAGGCGGGGTGCTGGCAATGAGCAGTTCTTC.

This clone was detected only a few times. The genes are TRBV29-1 and TRBJ2-5; the match to TRBD2 covers 7 bases. The trim removed 7 bases at V and 5 bases at J, leaving 7 bases unmatched. CDR1 is SQVTM and CDR2 is ANQGSEA in the germline V gene. The CDR3 totals 12 residues. The CDR3 nucleotides are TGCAGCGGGAGGGAGGGTAGCGAGACCCAGTACTTC. Protein sequence: CSGREGSETQYF.

The genes are TRBV11-2 and TRBJ2-2; TRBD2 agrees at 7 bases. V lost 5 bases and J lost 2; bases outside the gene matches: 5. CDR1 SGHAT and CDR2 FQNNGV come from the germline V gene. This CDR3 region has 15 residues. The CDR3 coding sequence is TGTGCCAGCAGCAGCCCAGCGGGAAACACCGGGGAGCTGTTTTTT. This translates into CASSSPAGNTGELFF.

A few counts support this clone. The genes are TRBV29-1 and TRBJ2-5, with a possible D match to TRBD1 (6 bases). The J call may be faulty, since TRBJ2-7 better matches the DNA end. CDR3 length: 12 amino acids. Germline values: CDR1 SQVTM, CDR2 ANQGSEA. This CDR3 is CSAGQLSYEQYF. In DNA form, the CDR3 reads TGCAGCGCAGGACAGCTATCCTACGAGCAGTACTTC.

This clone was observed a handful of times. The chain joins TRBV19 to TRBJ2-2; no definite D call. Trimming removed 5 bases at V and 3 bases at J, with 10 bases between. CDR1 LNHDA and CDR2 SQIVND come from the germline V gene (reference sequence). This CDR3 is built from 14 residues. The CDR3 region is CASSHHGHTGELFF. In nucleotides, the CDR3 is TGTGCCAGTAGTCATCACGGGCACACCGGGGAGCTGTTTTTT. The variable domain in full, with the rest retrieved from reference TRBV19 and TRBJ2-2, is DGGITQSPKYLFRKEGQNVTLSCEQNLNHDAMYWYRQDPGQGLRLIYYSQIVNDFQKGDIAEGYSVSREKKESFPLTVTSAQKNPTAFYLCASSHHGHTGELFFGEGSRLTVL.

The V gene is TRBV7-9, the J gene TRBJ2-1; 8 bases match TRBD1. The ends lost 6 bases at V and 0 bases at J; junction bases unmatched: 16. Germline loops: CDR1 SEHNR, CDR2 FQNEAQ (reference sequence). The CDR3 has 19 residues. The CDR3 sequence is CASSFGQGSTTSSYNEQFF. In DNA form, the CDR3 reads TGTGCCAGCAGTTTCGGACAGGGCTCTACAACTAGCTCCTACAATGAGCAGTTCTTC.